The 18 T cell receptor beta chains reported below all come from one sample, sequenced in a study of cytomegalovirus exposure and HLA in healthy donors. The PCR made use of 60 Vbeta and 13 Jbeta primers. Here immunoSEQ multiplex PCR was the method, and the copy in TCRdb shows in-frame clones only, minus some. Of some 90,000 clones listed, approximately 80% are singletons. The sample was PBMCs. The source is a man aged 40-50 years in good health and CMV-seronegative.

This clone was seen only a few times. The chain joins TRBV9 to TRBJ2-5; TRBD2 matches 13 bases. Germline lookup yields CDR1 SGDLS and CDR2 YYNGEE. The CDR3 has 16 amino acids. V trimming: 3 bases; J trimming: 2 bases; junction bases outside the gene matches: 4. The CDR3 region is CASSAPGLAGQETQYF. The CDR3 bases are TGTGCCAGCAGCGCCCCGGGACTAGCGGGGCAAGAGACCCAGTACTTC. The whole variable domain, remainder taken from reference TRBV9 and TRBJ2-5, is DSGVTQTPKHLITATGQRVTLRCSPRSGDLSVYWYQQSLDQGLQFLIQYYNGEERAKGNILERFSAQQFPDLHSELNLSSLELGDSALYFCASSAPGLAGQETQYFGPGTRLLVL.

This chain uses TRBV28 with TRBJ2-5, with D unclear. Germline CDR1 is MDHEN and CDR2 is SYDVKM. The CDR3 runs 12 residues. V lost 3 bases to trimming and J lost 4 bases, with 6 bases between them. CDR3 sequence: CASSFTRETQYF. The CDR3 DNA reads TGTGCCAGCAGTTTTACCAGAGAGACCCAGTACTTC.

J is TRBJ2-5 and V is TRBV5-8, with D perhaps matching TRBD1 (5 bases). V was clipped by 0 bases and J by 4 bases, with 19 bases between them. The CDR3 extends over 17 amino acids. Germline V gives CDR1 SGHTS, CDR2 YDEGEE. The CDR3 sequence: CASSLAEAGWGIETQYF. Here the CDR3 DNA reads TGTGCCAGCAGCTTGGCCGAGGCAGGGTGGGGTATAGAGACCCAGTACTTC.

This clone was counted only a few times. The rearrangement joins TRBV5-1 to TRBJ2-5; D may be TRBD2 (6 bases). The CDR3 covers 16 residues. In germline, CDR1 is SGHRS, CDR2 YFSETQ. V lost 3 bases to trimming and J lost 4 bases, with 19 bases between them. CDR3 nucleotides: TGCGCCAGCAGCTCAACAAAACGACTAGGTGGAGAGACCCAGTACTTC. Encoded protein: CASSSTKRLGGETQYF.

The CDR3 spells CASRVQGAGQPQHF. CDR3 nucleotides: TGTGCCAGCAGGGTCCAGGGGGCCGGTCAGCCCCAGCATTTT. The chain is built from TRBV28 and TRBJ1-5; 8 bases line up with TRBD1. Trimming took 6 bases from V and 6 from J; bases not matched to a gene: 7. The germline V gene encodes CDR1 MDHEN and CDR2 SYDVKM. This CDR3 is 14 amino acids long.

This clone was counted a few times. This chain uses TRBV28 with TRBJ1-3, with D uncertain. The CDR3 length is 14 residues. Trimming shortened V by 3 bases and J by 5 bases, and 11 bases separated the two germline ends. Germline lookup yields CDR1 MDHEN and CDR2 SYDVKM. CDR3 loop: CASSFPTYRNTIYF. The CDR3 DNA reads as TGTGCCAGCAGTTTCCCGACATACCGAAACACCATATATTTT.

The rearrangement uses TRBV5-4 and TRBJ2-3; 12 bases line up with TRBD2. V was clipped by 2 bases and J by 2 bases; unmatched bases: 6. CDR3 length equals 17 residues. Germline V gene data show CDR1 as SGHNT and CDR2 as YYREEE (reference sequence). The CDR3 reads CASSFLPSGGATDTQYF. CDR3 nucleotide sequence: TGTGCCAGCAGCTTCCTCCCTAGCGGGGGGGCCACAGATACGCAGTATTTT.

This chain uses TRBV10-3 with TRBJ2-2, with D perhaps matching TRBD2 (7 bases). The V end was cut by 4 bases, the J end by 4 bases, with 13 bases between. The germline gives CDR1 ENHRY, CDR2 SYGVKD. The CDR3 has 15 amino acids. CDR3 sequence (DNA): TGTGCCATCAGTGGAGGGGGGGCAAGCACCGGGGAGCTGTTTTTT. This translates into CAISGGGASTGELFF.

The chain joins TRBV2 to TRBJ2-5; a possible D gene is TRBD2 (5 bases). The CDR3 loop spans 15 amino acids. Germline V CDR1 and CDR2: SNHLY, FYNNEI. V was cut by 8 bases and J by 4 bases, with 20 bases left in between. CDR3 sequence reads: CASDWESPHGETQYF. CDR3 nucleotides: TGTGCCAGCGATTGGGAGAGTCCCCACGGAGAGACCCAGTACTTC.

This clone was seen a few times. This chain links TRBV5-5 with TRBJ2-7; TRBD1 might be the D (6 bases). Germline CDR1 reads SGHKS; CDR2 reads YYEKEE (reference sequence). The CDR3 contains 17 residues. Trimming removed 4 bases from V and 4 bases from J, with 24 bases in between. In DNA, the CDR3 is TGTGCCAGCAGCCGAGGGACACCGCCTCTCTACTCTTACGAGCAGTACTTC. It encodes CASSRGTPPLYSYEQYF.

The V and J genes are TRBV19 and TRBJ2-5; 7 bases match TRBD2. CDR1 LNHDA and CDR2 SQIVND come from the germline V gene (reference sequence). The junction had 4 bases not matched to a gene; V was cut back by 6 bases and J by 0 bases. The length of the CDR3 is 14 residues. CDR3 region: CASRNGGYQETQYF. CDR3 coding DNA: TGTGCCAGTAGGAACGGGGGGTACCAAGAGACCCAGTACTTC.

The chain is built from TRBV19 and TRBJ1-1; possibly TRBD1 for D (5 bases). The CDR3 contains 9 residues. Trimming cost V 9 bases and J 8 bases, with 7 bases left between them. Germline V gene lookup returns CDR1 LNHDA and CDR2 SQIVND (reference sequence). The CDR3 DNA reads as TGTGCCAGCGGACAAGAAGCTTTCTTT. This encodes CASGQEAFF.

A few counts support this clone. The gene calls are TRBV27 and TRBJ1-2; 7 nucleotides line up with TRBD1. J gave up 1 base and V 5 bases, and 7 bases lay outside the gene matches. Germline lookup yields CDR1 MNHEY and CDR2 SMNVEV (reference sequence). CDR3 size: 15 residues. The CDR3 bases are TGTGCCAGCAGTCTCCGGACAGGCGTTAACTATGGCTACACCTTC. Its translation is CASSLRTGVNYGYTF.

The sample holds a few counts of this clone. The V and J genes are TRBV15 and TRBJ1-4; 7 bases are a match to TRBD1. Trimming took 0 bases from V and 7 from J; bases not matched to a gene: 5. This CDR3 is 15 amino acids long. Per the germline V gene, CDR1 is LNHNV and CDR2 is YYDKDF (reference sequence). CDR3 in DNA: TGTGCCACCAGCAGAGATAGTACAGGGGTTGAAAAACTGTTTTTT. This translates into CATSRDSTGVEKLFF.

This clone was seen only once. The rearrangement joins TRBV10-3 to TRBJ1-3; D gene unclear. CDR1 ENHRY and CDR2 SYGVKD come from the germline V gene. This CDR3 is built from 15 residues. The germline V and J ends were trimmed by 3 bases and 0 bases, with 9 bases remaining between them. The CDR3 loop reads CAISDFDYSGNTIYF. The CDR3 DNA is TGTGCCATCAGTGATTTCGACTACTCTGGAAACACCATATATTTT.

This sequence joins TRBV7-3 and TRBJ1-1; weak D call: TRBD1 (5 bases). Germline values: CDR1 SGHTA, CDR2 FQGTGA. This CDR3 spans 16 amino acids. Between the trimmed V and J ends, which lost 0 bases and 5 bases, there was a span of 16 bases. CDR3: CASSLTGYGAGTEAFF. CDR3 DNA: TGTGCCAGCAGCTTAACAGGATACGGTGCAGGGACTGAAGCTTTCTTT.

The V call is TRBV5-6, the J call TRBJ2-3; possibly TRBD2 for D (6 bases). V lost 7 bases and J 2 bases, leaving 14 bases between the germline ends. CDR1 and CDR2 from the germline V gene are SGHDT and YYEEEE. CDR3 length: 14 amino acids. The DNA of the CDR3 is TGTGCCAGCTGCCTCGGGGGTCACACAGATACGCAGTATTTT. Translation: CASCLGGHTDTQYF.

The chain recombines TRBV7-9 with TRBJ2-7, with D possibly being TRBD2 (5 bases). Germline V gene lookup returns CDR1 SEHNR and CDR2 FQNEAQ (reference sequence). Between the trimmed V and J ends, which lost 5 bases and 7 bases, there was a span of 21 bases. This CDR3 is 15 amino acids long. CDR3 nucleotides: TGTGCCAGCAGCCAACCTCGAGGGAAACCGGGGGAGCAGTACTTC. This encodes CASSQPRGKPGEQYF.